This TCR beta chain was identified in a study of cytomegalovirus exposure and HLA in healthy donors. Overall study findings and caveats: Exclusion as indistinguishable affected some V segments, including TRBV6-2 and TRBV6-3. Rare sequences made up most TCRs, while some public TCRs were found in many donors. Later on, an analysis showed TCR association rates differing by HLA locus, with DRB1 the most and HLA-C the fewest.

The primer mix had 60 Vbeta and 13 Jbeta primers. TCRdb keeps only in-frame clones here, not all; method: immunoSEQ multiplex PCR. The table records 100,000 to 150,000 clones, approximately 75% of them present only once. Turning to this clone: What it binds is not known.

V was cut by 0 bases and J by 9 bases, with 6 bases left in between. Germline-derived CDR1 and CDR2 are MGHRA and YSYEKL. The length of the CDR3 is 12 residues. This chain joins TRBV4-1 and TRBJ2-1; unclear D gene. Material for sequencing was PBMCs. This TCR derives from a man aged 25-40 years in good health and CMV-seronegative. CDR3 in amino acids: CASSQESGEQFF. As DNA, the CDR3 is TGCGCCAGCAGCCAAGAGTCGGGTGAGCAGTTCTTC.